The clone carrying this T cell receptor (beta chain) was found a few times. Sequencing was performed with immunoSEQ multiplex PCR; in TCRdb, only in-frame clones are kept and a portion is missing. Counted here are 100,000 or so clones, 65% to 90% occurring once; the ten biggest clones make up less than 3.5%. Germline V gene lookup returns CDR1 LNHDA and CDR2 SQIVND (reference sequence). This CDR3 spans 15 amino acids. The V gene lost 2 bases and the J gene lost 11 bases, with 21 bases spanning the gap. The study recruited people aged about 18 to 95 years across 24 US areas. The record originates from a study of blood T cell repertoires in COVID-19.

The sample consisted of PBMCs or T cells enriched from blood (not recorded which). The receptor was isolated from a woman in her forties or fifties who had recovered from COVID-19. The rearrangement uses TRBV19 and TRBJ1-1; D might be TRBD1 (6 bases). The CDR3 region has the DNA TGTGCCAGTAGTATACAGTTTGGGTCGGGGGGCGAGGCTTTCTTT. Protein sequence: CASSIQFGSGGEAFF.